This TCR beta chain was observed in a study of response to subunit inactivated influenza vaccine. Findings of the study overall: The study's authors posited that every seasonal influenza vaccination enlists few new T cells.

MiXCR, run by TCRdb on the RT-PCR reads, gives a single entry per CDR3 protein. The table lists approximately 530,000 distinct CDR3 sequences, roughly 8.2% of them singletons, with 10% to 15% in the top ten. This clonotype occurred a few times. Its antigen remains unidentified. There are 15 residues in the CDR3. V was shortened by 7 bases and J by 1 base, with 17 bases between the two germline ends. Germline-derived CDR1 and CDR2 are SQVTM and ANQGSEA. Sequencing was performed on PBMCs from blood, taken approximately 25 months after vaccination. This TCR was recovered from a man aged 45-69 years who received an inactivated influenza vaccine. This chain uses TRBV29-1 with TRBJ1-3; D possibly corresponds to TRBD1 (6 bases). CDR3 loop: CSGNRAAVSGNTIYF. In DNA form, the CDR3 reads TGCAGCGGCAACAGGGCCGCTGTGTCTGGAAACACCATATATTTT.